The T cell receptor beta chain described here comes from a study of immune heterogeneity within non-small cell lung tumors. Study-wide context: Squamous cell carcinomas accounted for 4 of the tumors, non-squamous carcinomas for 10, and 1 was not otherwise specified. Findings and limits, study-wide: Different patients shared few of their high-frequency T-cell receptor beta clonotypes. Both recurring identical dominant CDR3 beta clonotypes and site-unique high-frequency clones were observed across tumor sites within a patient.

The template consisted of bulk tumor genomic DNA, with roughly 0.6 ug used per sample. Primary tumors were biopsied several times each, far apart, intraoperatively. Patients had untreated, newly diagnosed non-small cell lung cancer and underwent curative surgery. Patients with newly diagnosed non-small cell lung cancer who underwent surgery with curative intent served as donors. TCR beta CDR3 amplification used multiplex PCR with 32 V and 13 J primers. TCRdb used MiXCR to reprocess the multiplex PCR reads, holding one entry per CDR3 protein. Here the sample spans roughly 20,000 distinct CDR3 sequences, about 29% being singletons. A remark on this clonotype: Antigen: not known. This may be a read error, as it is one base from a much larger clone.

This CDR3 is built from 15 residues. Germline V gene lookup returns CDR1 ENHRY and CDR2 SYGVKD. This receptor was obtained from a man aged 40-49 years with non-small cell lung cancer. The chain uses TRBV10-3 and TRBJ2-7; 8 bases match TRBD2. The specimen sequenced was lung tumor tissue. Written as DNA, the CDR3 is TGTGTCATCAGTGCCAGGACTAGCAGTTCCTACGAGCAGTACTTC. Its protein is CVISARTSSSYEQYF.